The next 15 T cell receptor beta chains were all read from a single sample in a study of molecular identifiers for immune sequencing clone quantification (dated by TCRdb to the late 2010s). Libraries were prepared through PCR. Sequenced on an Illumina HiSeq 4000. TCRdb reworked the public reads: Q25 trimming with fastp, MiXCR clone assembly, productive beta chains retained. Every CDR3 protein is listed once, alongside the most common genes and DNA of its rows. The sample records about 640,000 distinct CDR3 sequences, 15% to 20% of which are singletons. The ten biggest clones cover 0.85% of the sample. The sequenced material came from naive CD8+ T cells from blood, with Jurkat cell RNA spiked in. The cell subset or site label corresponds to: FACS-sorted CD8+CD4-CCR7+CD45RA+ naive T cells. All receptors come from a human donor in good health. Some libraries in this study had Jurkat cell RNA spiked in.

There are many counts of this clonotype. The rearrangement uses TRBV19 and TRBJ2-6; perhaps TRBD1 as D (6 bases). The germline CDR1 and CDR2 sequences are LNHDA and SQIVND (reference sequence). The CDR3 totals 18 residues. V was trimmed by 6 bases and J by 0 bases, leaving 18 bases between them. DNA for the CDR3: TGTGCCAGTAGGATTGGGACAAGGAGTAGCTCTGGGGCCAACGTCCTGACTTTC. This codes for CASRIGTRSSSGANVLTF.

This clonotype showed up many times. The J gene is TRBJ2-7, the V gene TRBV7-9, with D possibly TRBD1 on 7 matching bases. Germline CDR1 and CDR2: SEHNR and FQNEAQ (reference sequence). The CDR3 consists of 15 residues. Trimming stripped 4 bases from V and 2 bases from J, with 15 bases between. The CDR3 reads CASSSYTGEAYEQYF. CDR3 bases: TGTGCCAGCAGCTCATATACAGGGGAGGCCTACGAGCAGTACTTC.

As concerns this clonotype: A clone one base away is much larger, so this may be a read error. As DNA, the CDR3 is TGCAGTGCTAGGGCCGGGACAGGGCTCACAGATACGCAGTATTTT. Translated: CSARAGTGLTDTQYF. The rearrangement joins TRBV20-1 to TRBJ2-3; 9 nucleotides line up with TRBD1. The V segment lost 3 bases and the J segment 2 bases; nucleotides outside the gene matches: 6. CDR3 size: 15 residues. CDR1 DFQATT and CDR2 SNEGSKA come from the germline V gene (reference sequence).

This clonotype occurred many times. The chain uses TRBV3-1 and TRBJ2-3; 9 bases map to TRBD2. Per germline, CDR1 LGHDT and CDR2 YNNKEL (reference sequence). Trimming at V came to 1 base and at J to 7 bases, leaving 12 bases not matched to a gene. The CDR3 extends over 17 amino acids. The CDR3 here is CASSQAAGAGGPHTQYF. The CDR3 DNA reads TGTGCCAGCAGCCAAGCCGCGGGAGCGGGGGGCCCCCATACGCAGTATTTT.

This clonotype was seen repeatedly, ten times or more. V usage is TRBV6-4 and J usage is TRBJ1-5; no firm D call. The germline V gene has CDR1 MRHNA and CDR2 SNTAGT. V was cut by 1 base and J by 7 bases, with 8 bases left in between. This CDR3 has 13 amino acids. The CDR3 spells CASSDWLGQPQHF. The CDR3 DNA follows: TGTGCCAGCAGTGACTGGTTGGGCCAGCCCCAGCATTTT.

This clonotype was found many times. The chain has TRBV19 and TRBJ1-1, with 9 bases fitting TRBD1. Germline trimming cut 7 bases from V and 2 bases from J; bases unmatched to any gene: 8. The CDR3 consists of 15 residues. Germline lookup yields CDR1 LNHDA and CDR2 SQIVND (reference sequence). The CDR3, as DNA: TGTGCCAGTATCGCGACAGGGGGTGCAAACACTGAAGCTTTCTTT. Translated: CASIATGGANTEAFF. Based on the CDR3 plus reference TRBV19 and TRBJ1-1, the full variable domain is DGGITQSPKYLFRKEGQNVTLSCEQNLNHDAMYWYRQDPGQGLRLIYYSQIVNDFQKGDIAEGYSVSREKKESFPLTVTSAQKNPTAFYLCASIATGGANTEAFFGQGTRLTVV.

This clonotype was picked up many times. J is TRBJ2-7 and V is TRBV4-3, with 12 bases fitting TRBD2. CDR1 is LGHNA and CDR2 is YSLEER in the germline V gene. This CDR3 has 16 residues. Germline trimming cut 1 base from V and 4 bases from J; bases unmatched to any gene: 5. The CDR3 protein is CASSQGTTSGRYEQYF. CDR3 sequence (DNA): TGCGCCAGCAGCCAAGGGACCACTAGCGGGAGGTACGAGCAGTACTTC.

The V call is TRBV30, the J call TRBJ1-2; D remains ambiguous. The CDR3 contains 14 residues. Trimming took 2 bases from V and 6 from J, leaving 16 bases between them. The germline CDR1 and CDR2 sequences are GTSNPN and SVGIG (reference sequence). The CDR3, as DNA: TGTGCCTGGAGTTGGGCCACACTTGGTGATGGCTACACCTTC. Translating it yields CAWSWATLGDGYTF.

The chain employs TRBV7-6 and TRBJ1-2; D gene uncertain. Germline V gene sequence: CDR1 SGHVS, CDR2 FNYEAQ. V lost 5 bases and J lost 8, with 18 bases in between. The CDR3 spans 14 residues. The CDR3 DNA reads TGTGCCAGCAGCCCCGGAGAGACGGCATACGGCTACACCTTC. This codes for CASSPGETAYGYTF.

The sample holds a few counts of this clonotype. The chain couples TRBV19 to TRBJ2-3; 8 bases match TRBD2. Germline CDR1 reads LNHDA; CDR2 reads SQIVND (reference sequence). The CDR3 consists of 16 residues. J was trimmed by 4 bases and V by 1 base; bases with no gene match: 7. CDR3 bases: TGTGCCAGTAGTATAGGGGCGACTAGCGTTGCAGATACGCAGTATTTT. Translation gives CASSIGATSVADTQYF.

This clonotype was found many times. The V call is TRBV5-1, the J call TRBJ1-3; D not resolved. Germline CDR1 reads SGHRS; CDR2 reads YFSETQ. The CDR3 is 15 residues long. V was trimmed by 5 bases and J by 1 base, leaving 13 bases between them. The CDR3 sequence: CASRDLTLSGNTIYF. CDR3 sequence (DNA): TGCGCCAGCAGGGACCTCACGTTATCTGGAAACACCATATATTTT.

This clonotype has at least ten counts. The V gene is TRBV29-1, the J gene TRBJ2-3; unclear D gene. V lost 4 bases, J lost 2 bases, and 10 bases lay in between. Germline V CDR1 and CDR2: SQVTM, ANQGSEA. This CDR3 comprises 13 residues. Here the CDR3 DNA reads TGCAGCGTTGTCAGGCAGGACACAGATACGCAGTATTTT. Its translation is CSVVRQDTDTQYF.

For this clonotype: This may come from a read error, since a much larger clone is one base off. The chain couples TRBV7-9 to TRBJ1-1, with a weak D call TRBD1 (5 bases). This CDR3 contains 16 residues. V shed 1 base and J shed 2 bases, with 14 bases lying between them. Germline V gene lookup returns CDR1 SEHNR and CDR2 FQNEAQ (reference sequence). CDR3 region: CASSLDIGRDNTEAFF. Written as DNA, the CDR3 is TGTGCCAGCAGCTTAGATATAGGCCGGGACAACACTGAAGCTTTCTTT.

This clonotype came up many times. The chain has TRBV6-6 and TRBJ2-5; 12 bases line up with TRBD2. The trim removed 5 bases at V and 3 bases at J, leaving 13 bases unmatched. Germline V CDR1 and CDR2: MNHNY, SVGAGI (reference sequence). The CDR3 extends over 18 amino acids. The CDR3 sequence is CASSTPTSGGENKETQYF. CDR3 DNA: TGTGCCAGCAGTACCCCGACTAGCGGGGGAGAAAATAAAGAGACCCAGTACTTC.

This clonotype occurred a few times. This chain uses TRBV20-1 with TRBJ1-1, with 7 bases lining up with TRBD1. Trimming took 6 bases from V and 2 from J; bases not matched to a gene: 6. Germline-derived CDR1 and CDR2 are DFQATT and SNEGSKA (reference sequence). The CDR3 totals 13 residues. The DNA of the CDR3 is TGCAGTGCAACGCGGGACAGTAACACTGAAGCTTTCTTT. Residues: CSATRDSNTEAFF.